The 13 T cell receptor beta chains listed next were all sequenced from one sample in a study of blood T cell repertoires in COVID-19. This table comes from immunoSEQ multiplex PCR, and its TCRdb copy is limited to in-frame clones, with some not included. Of some 170,000 clones in the sample, 80% to 90% were seen once. Sequenced sample: peripheral blood. The receptors were gathered from a woman aged 80 or older with acute or convalescent COVID-19.

V is TRBV9 and J is TRBJ1-1; TRBD1 aligns across 7 bases. The V segment lost 3 bases and the J segment 0 bases; nucleotides outside the gene matches: 2. This CDR3 contains 14 residues. Germline CDR1 is SGDLS and CDR2 is YYNGEE. The CDR3 coding sequence is TGTGCCAGCAGCGCAGGGACAGTGAACACTGAAGCTTTCTTT. This translates into CASSAGTVNTEAFF.

V is TRBV5-4 and J is TRBJ1-2; 12 nucleotides align to TRBD1. After removal of 3 bases from V and 7 bases from J, the junction contained 4 bases not matched to a gene. Germline CDR1 and CDR2: SGHNT and YYREEE (reference sequence). The CDR3 is made up of 14 amino acids. The CDR3 DNA is TGTGCCAGCAGCTCGGGACAGGGGGCGGGTGGCTACACCTTC. Protein: CASSSGQGAGGYTF. The full variable domain, rest sourced from reference TRBV5-4 and TRBJ1-2, is ETGVTQSPTHLIKTRGQQVTLRCSSQSGHNTVSWYQQALGQGPQFIFQYYREEENGRGNFPPRFSGLQFPNYSSELNVNALELDDSALYLCASSSGQGAGGYTFGSGTRLTVV.

This rearrangement joins TRBV13 to TRBJ2-1; tentatively, D is TRBD1 (6 bases). CDR1 is PRHDT, CDR2 FYEKMQ, per germline (reference sequence). Trimming left V 6 bases short and J 5 bases short, with 14 bases between. The CDR3 sequence is 14 residues long. CDR3 DNA: TGTGCCAGCAGTAAGGGACAAATAAACAATGAGCAGTTCTTC. As protein: CASSKGQINNEQFF.

This clone was picked up one time. The J gene is TRBJ2-5, the V gene TRBV5-5; D may be TRBD2 (5 bases). This CDR3 is 14 amino acids long. Germline CDR1 SGHKS, CDR2 YYEKEE (reference sequence). V was shortened by 3 bases and J by 1 base, with 10 bases between the two germline ends. Here the CDR3 reads CASSSLSGQETQYF. The CDR3 DNA reads TGTGCCAGCAGCTCCCTGAGCGGCCAAGAGACCCAGTACTTC.

The chain combines TRBV2 with TRBJ2-5, with D hard to call. Trimming cost V 1 base and J 6 bases, with 9 bases left between them. The CDR3 covers 13 residues. Germline lookup yields CDR1 SNHLY and CDR2 FYNNEI. CDR3 DNA: TGTGCCAGCAGTGAAGGGCCTGGGCAGACCCAGTACTTC. As protein: CASSEGPGQTQYF.

The chain links TRBV4-3 to TRBJ2-1, with 7 bases fitting TRBD1. The V gene's germline CDR1 is LGHNA and CDR2 YSLEER. The ends lost 0 bases at V and 4 bases at J; junction bases unmatched: 3. This CDR3 region has 15 residues. CDR3 DNA sequence: TGCGCCAGCAGCCAAGACTGGACAGGTTACAATGAGCAGTTCTTC. Translated: CASSQDWTGYNEQFF.

The gene calls are TRBV9 and TRBJ2-7; 8 bases are shared with TRBD1. Germline values: CDR1 SGDLS, CDR2 YYNGEE. The CDR3 runs 16 residues. Germline trimming cut 0 bases from V and 2 bases from J; bases unmatched to any gene: 7. The CDR3 protein is CASSVEGGQVPYEQYF. CDR3 DNA sequence: TGTGCCAGCAGCGTAGAAGGGGGACAGGTTCCCTACGAGCAGTACTTC.

The chain employs TRBV3-1 (or the pseudogene TRBV3-2) and TRBJ2-1; 11 bases fit TRBD2. The CDR3 is 18 residues long. V gave up 1 base and J gave up 12 bases; unmatched junction bases: 17. Germline CDR1 LGHDT, CDR2 YNNKEL (reference sequence). The CDR3: CASSQVGTSGPKRSGQFF. The CDR3 DNA is TGTGCCAGCAGCCAAGTCGGGACTAGCGGACCCAAGAGAAGCGGGCAGTTCTTC.

The chain couples TRBV5-4 to TRBJ1-4, with 10 bases lining up with TRBD1. The CDR3 is 16 amino acids. With 4 bases clipped from V and 3 bases from J, the junction kept 6 bases outside the gene matches. Germline assignment: CDR1 SGHNT and CDR2 YYREEE (reference sequence). CDR3 residues: CASSRGGQGANEKLFF. CDR3 bases: TGTGCCAGCAGCCGAGGAGGACAGGGGGCTAATGAAAAACTGTTTTTT.

In DNA form, the CDR3 reads TGTGCCAGCAGCCCCTACGGCGGACAGGGTGGTTCACCCCTCCACTTT. This translates into CASSPYGGQGGSPLHF. The chain links TRBV27 to TRBJ1-6; 8 bases match TRBD1. The germline V gene has CDR1 MNHEY and CDR2 SMNVEV (reference sequence). This CDR3 is 16 amino acids long. Unmatched junction bases numbered 13, after V lost 6 bases and J lost 9 bases.

The chain is built from TRBV28 and TRBJ1-2, with 10 nucleotides matching TRBD1. Germline loops: CDR1 MDHEN, CDR2 SYDVKM. The V and J ends lost 6 bases and 8 bases, in that order; junction bases with no gene match: 6. The CDR3 is 13 amino acids. For the CDR3, the DNA is TGTGCCAGCAGACTGGACAGGGGGGTAGGCTACACCTTC. Protein sequence: CASRLDRGVGYTF.

V gene TRBV7-3 combines with J gene TRBJ2-7, with TRBD2 as a possible D gene (5 bases). The CDR3 runs to 16 residues. Germline CDR1 and CDR2: SGHTA and FQGTGA. V lost 2 bases and J lost 2, with 16 bases in between. DNA of the CDR3: TGTGCCAGCAGCTTATATCTAGGGCCCGGGACCTACGAGCAGTACTTC. Protein: CASSLYLGPGTYEQYF.

This chain links TRBV29-1 with TRBJ2-5, with D unclear. The V gene's germline CDR1 is SQVTM and CDR2 ANQGSEA. This CDR3 comprises 15 residues. V shed 4 bases and J shed 3 bases, with 18 bases lying between them. The CDR3 is CSVVFTATPEETQYF. CDR3 nucleotide sequence: TGCAGCGTTGTCTTCACCGCTACTCCGGAAGAGACCCAGTACTTC.